The 6 T cell receptor beta chains given below trace back to one sample, sequenced in a study of CD8 T cells in Susac syndrome. With random hexamers, reverse transcription was performed on roughly 0.45 to 1 ug of RNA. TCRdb re-called the immunoSEQ multiplex PCR reads with MiXCR, one entry per CDR3 protein. Of roughly 150,000 distinct CDR3 sequences listed, just under 97% are singletons. The sample consisted of CD8+ T cells from PBMCs. The receptors come from a human donor with multiple sclerosis.

The J gene is TRBJ1-1, the V gene TRBV10-2; possible D gene TRBD1, 5 bases. V lost 4 bases and J lost 12, with 15 bases in between. CDR1 is WSHSY, CDR2 SAAADI, per germline. This CDR3 has 12 amino acids. The CDR3 DNA reads TGCGCCAGCAGTGGGGGACCGAGGGAAACTTTCTTT. It yields the protein CASSGGPRETFF.

The rearrangement joins TRBV4-1 to TRBJ2-1; D is unresolved. CDR3 length equals 17 residues. Germline V gene sequence: CDR1 MGHRA, CDR2 YSYEKL. V was trimmed by 1 base and J by 0 bases, leaving 13 bases between them. The DNA for the CDR3 is TGCGCCAGCAGCCAAGTAAGGGATTGGTCCTCCTACAATGAGCAGTTCTTC. Translated, it gives CASSQVRDWSSYNEQFF.

The chain joins TRBV30 to TRBJ1-2; no clear D gene. From germline, CDR1 is GTSNPN and CDR2 SVGIG (reference sequence). This CDR3 is built from 14 residues. The V end lost 0 bases, the J end lost 6 bases, and 14 bases lay between the germline ends. The CDR3 reads CAWSVRRHIHGYTF. CDR3 DNA sequence: TGTGCCTGGAGTGTACGGCGGCACATACATGGCTACACCTTC.

Written as DNA, the CDR3 is TGTGCCAGCAGCTCCTTGGGACAGGGACAAGAGACCCAGTACTTC. Translating it yields CASSSLGQGQETQYF. The V gene is TRBV11-2, the J gene TRBJ2-5; 9 bases agree with TRBD1. This CDR3 is built from 15 residues. The germline gives CDR1 SGHAT, CDR2 FQNNGV. After removal of 4 bases from V and 2 bases from J, the junction contained 5 bases not matched to a gene. The full variable domain, in which reference TRBV11-2 and TRBJ2-5 provide the parts outside the CDR3, is EAGVAQSPRYKIIEKRQSVAFWCNPISGHATLYWYQQILGQGPKLLIQFQNNGVVDDSQLPKDRFSAERLKGVDSTLKIQPAKLEDSAVYLCASSSLGQGQETQYFGPGTRLLVL.

The CDR3 DNA is TGCAGCGTTGCTCTAGCGGGGAGGAATGAGCAGTTCTTC. This gives the protein CSVALAGRNEQFF. The chain has TRBV29-1 and TRBJ2-1, with 9 bases aligning to TRBD2. The CDR3 loop spans 13 amino acids. Unmatched junction bases numbered 5, after V lost 4 bases and J lost 7 bases. CDR1 is SQVTM, CDR2 ANQGSEA, per germline.

This clonotype was seen a single time. The chain carries TRBV13 and TRBJ1-4; D is unresolved. The CDR3 spans 14 residues. The germline gives CDR1 PRHDT, CDR2 FYEKMQ (reference sequence). Trimming took off 5 bases at V and 0 bases at J, with 7 bases between the two ends. DNA for the CDR3: TGTGCCAGCAGCCCGCCCTCAACTAATGAAAAACTGTTTTTT. Its protein is CASSPPSTNEKLFF.